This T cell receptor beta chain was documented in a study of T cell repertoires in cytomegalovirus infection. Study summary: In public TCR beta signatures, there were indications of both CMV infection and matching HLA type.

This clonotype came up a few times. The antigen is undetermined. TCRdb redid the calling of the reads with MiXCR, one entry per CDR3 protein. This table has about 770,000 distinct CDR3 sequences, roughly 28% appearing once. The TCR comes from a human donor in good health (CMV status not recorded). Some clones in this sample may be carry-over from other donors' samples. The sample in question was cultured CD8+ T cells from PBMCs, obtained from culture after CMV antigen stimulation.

The CDR3, as DNA: TGCAGTGCTAGCCCGGGACAGAACCTCACACCCTACAATGAGCAGTTCTTC. Its protein product is CSASPGQNLTPYNEQFF. This rearrangement joins TRBV20-1 to TRBJ2-1, with TRBD1 identical over 7 bases. The J segment lost 2 bases and the V segment lost 3 bases, leaving 13 bases of the junction unmatched. The CDR3 consists of 17 residues. Germline-derived CDR1 and CDR2 are DFQATT and SNEGSKA (reference sequence).